This T cell receptor (beta chain) was recovered during a study of OX40 agonist ivuxolimab in advanced cancers. The CDR3 extends over 16 amino acids. Trimming cost V 0 bases and J 4 bases, with 12 bases left between them. CDR1 is LGHNA, CDR2 YSLEER, per germline. Clones were read by immunoSEQ multiplex PCR, and TCRdb kept only the in-frame ones, dropping some. Here the sample spans 45,000 to 55,000 clones, about 88% being singletons. This clone occurred a few times. The origin of this receptor is an adult with an advanced solid tumor such as melanoma, head and neck, liver or kidney cancer. The V call is TRBV4-3, the J call TRBJ2-2; TRBD1 is a possible D gene (6 bases). The sequencing used CD4+ or CD8+ T cells sorted from blood, collected in a trial of the OX40 agonist ivuxolimab. CDR3 sequence reads: CASSQDSGQSTGELFF. The CDR3 nucleotides are TGCGCCAGCAGCCAAGATTCCGGACAGTCCACCGGGGAGCTGTTTTTT.